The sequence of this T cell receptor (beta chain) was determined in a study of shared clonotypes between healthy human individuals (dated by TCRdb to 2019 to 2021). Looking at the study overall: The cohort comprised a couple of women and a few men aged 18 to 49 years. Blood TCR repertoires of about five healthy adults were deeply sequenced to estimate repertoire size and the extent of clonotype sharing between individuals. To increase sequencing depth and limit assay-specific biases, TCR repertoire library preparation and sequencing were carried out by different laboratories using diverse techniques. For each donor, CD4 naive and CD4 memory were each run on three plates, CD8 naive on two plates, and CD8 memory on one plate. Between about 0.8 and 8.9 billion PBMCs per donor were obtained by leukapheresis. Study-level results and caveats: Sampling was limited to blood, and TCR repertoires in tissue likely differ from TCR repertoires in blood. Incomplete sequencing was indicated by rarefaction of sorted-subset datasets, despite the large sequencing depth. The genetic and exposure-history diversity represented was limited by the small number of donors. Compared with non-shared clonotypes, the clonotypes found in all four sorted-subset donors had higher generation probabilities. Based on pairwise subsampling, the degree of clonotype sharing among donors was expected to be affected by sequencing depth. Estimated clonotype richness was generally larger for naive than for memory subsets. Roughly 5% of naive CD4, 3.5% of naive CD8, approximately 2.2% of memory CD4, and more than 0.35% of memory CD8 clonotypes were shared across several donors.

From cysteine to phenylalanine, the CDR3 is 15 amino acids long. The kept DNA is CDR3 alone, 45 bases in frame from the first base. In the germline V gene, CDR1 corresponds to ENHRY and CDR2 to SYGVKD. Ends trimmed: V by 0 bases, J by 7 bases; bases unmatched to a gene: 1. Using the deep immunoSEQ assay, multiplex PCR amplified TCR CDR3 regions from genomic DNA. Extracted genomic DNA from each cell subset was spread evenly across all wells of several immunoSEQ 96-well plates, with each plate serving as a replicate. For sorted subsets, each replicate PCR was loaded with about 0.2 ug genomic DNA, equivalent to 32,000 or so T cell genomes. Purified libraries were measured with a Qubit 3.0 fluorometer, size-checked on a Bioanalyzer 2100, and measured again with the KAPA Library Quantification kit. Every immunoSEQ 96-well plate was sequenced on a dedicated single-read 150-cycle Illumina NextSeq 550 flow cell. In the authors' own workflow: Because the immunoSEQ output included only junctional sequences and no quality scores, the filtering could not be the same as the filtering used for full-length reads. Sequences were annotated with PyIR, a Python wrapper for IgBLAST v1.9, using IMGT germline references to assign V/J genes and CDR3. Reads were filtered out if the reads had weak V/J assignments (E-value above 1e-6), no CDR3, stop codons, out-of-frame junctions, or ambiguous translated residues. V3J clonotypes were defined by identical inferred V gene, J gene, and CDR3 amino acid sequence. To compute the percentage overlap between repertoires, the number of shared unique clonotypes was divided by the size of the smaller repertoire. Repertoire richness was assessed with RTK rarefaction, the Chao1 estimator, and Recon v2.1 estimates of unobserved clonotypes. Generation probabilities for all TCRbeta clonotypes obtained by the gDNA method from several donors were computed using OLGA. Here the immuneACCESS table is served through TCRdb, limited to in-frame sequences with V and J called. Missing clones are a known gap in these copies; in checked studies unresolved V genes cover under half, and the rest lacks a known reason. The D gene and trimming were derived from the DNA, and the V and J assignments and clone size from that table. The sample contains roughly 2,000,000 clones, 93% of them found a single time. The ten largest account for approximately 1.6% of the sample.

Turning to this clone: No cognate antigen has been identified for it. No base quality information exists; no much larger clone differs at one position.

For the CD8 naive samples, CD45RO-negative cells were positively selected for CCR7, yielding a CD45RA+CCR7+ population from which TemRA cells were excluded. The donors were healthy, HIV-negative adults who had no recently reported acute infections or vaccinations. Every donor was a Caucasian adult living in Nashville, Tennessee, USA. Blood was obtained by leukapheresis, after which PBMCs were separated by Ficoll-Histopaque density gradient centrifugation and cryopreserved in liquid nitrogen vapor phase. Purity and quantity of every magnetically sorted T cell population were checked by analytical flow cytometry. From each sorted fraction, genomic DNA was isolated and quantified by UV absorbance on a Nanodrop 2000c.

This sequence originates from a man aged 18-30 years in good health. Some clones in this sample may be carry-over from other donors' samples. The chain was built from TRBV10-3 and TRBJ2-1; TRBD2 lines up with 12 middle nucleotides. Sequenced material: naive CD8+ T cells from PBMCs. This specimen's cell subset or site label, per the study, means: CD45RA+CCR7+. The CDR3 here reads CAISESLAGGNEQFF. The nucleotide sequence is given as TGTGCCATCAGTGAGTCGCTAGCGGGAGGGAATGAGCAGTTCTTC.